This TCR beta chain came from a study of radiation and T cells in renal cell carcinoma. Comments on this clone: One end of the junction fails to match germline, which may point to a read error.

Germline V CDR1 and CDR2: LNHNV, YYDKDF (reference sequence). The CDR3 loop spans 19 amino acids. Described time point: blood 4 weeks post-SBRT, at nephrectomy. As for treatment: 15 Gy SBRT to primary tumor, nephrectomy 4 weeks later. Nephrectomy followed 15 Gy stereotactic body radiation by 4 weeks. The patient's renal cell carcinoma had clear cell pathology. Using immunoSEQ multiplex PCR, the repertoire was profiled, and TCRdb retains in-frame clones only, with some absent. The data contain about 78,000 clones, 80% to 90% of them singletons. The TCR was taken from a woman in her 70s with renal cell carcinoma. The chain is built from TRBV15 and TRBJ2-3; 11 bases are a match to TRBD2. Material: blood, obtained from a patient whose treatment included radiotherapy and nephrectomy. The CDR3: CATSRDRLAGGPSTDTQYF. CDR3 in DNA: TGTGCCACCAGCCGAGACCGATTAGCGGGGGGGCCCAGCACAGATACGCAGTATTTT.